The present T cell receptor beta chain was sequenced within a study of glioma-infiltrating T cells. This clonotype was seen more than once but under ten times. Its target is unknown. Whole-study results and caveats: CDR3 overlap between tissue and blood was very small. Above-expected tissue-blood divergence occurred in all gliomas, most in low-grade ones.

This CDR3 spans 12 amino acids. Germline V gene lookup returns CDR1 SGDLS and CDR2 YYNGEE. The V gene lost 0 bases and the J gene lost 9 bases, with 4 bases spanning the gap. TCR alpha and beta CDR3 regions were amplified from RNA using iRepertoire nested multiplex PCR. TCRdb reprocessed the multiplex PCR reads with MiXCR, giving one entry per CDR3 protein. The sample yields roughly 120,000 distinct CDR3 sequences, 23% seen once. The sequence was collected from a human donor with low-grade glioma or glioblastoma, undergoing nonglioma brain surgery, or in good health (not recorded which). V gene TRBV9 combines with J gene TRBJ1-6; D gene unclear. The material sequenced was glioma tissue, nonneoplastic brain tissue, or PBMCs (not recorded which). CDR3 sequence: CASSVDRSPLHF. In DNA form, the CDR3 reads TGTGCCAGCAGCGTAGACCGTTCACCCCTCCACTTT.